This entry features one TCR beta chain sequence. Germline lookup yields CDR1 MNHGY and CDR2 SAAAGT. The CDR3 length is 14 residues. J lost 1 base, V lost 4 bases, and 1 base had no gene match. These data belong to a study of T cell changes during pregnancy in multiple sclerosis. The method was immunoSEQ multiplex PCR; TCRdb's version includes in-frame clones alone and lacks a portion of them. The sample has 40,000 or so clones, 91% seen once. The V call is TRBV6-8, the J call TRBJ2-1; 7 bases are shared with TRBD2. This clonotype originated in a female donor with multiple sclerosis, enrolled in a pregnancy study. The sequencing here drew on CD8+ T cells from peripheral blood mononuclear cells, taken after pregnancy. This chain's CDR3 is CASSWGGSYNEQFF. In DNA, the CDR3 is TGTGCCAGCAGTTGGGGGGGATCCTACAATGAGCAGTTCTTC.